The subject of this entry is one TCR beta chain. What this receptor recognizes is not known. One base away there is no much larger clone; base qualities are not given. This sample was included in a study of blood T cell repertoires in COVID-19 (TCRdb year 2020). About the study as a whole: Collaborator samples came from the United States, Italy and Spain and covered acute and convalescent phases of COVID-19. The repertoires were made available in a free public database intended to serve as a resource for research on the immune response to SARS-CoV-2. The samples were drawn from two sources: the first 160 participants of the ongoing ImmuneRACE study, and 1,200 or so subjects contributed by 6 global collaborators. Where available, HLA class I and class II types were taken from metadata supplied by the sample provider and were not determined by assay-based typing. A de-identified subject ID, COVID-19 status, age in years and sex were almost always included in the sample metadata. Subjects who had been exposed to COVID-19, were actively infected with it, or had recovered from it provided the deeply sampled blood TCRbeta repertoires that made up the dataset. The prospective study material was composed of cDNA or gDNA derived from T cells, B-cell-depleted T cells, or PBMCs. Broad study findings and their caveats: How much clinical and demographic metadata was included differed by source and by participant, and the metadata was provided uncurated.

TCRbeta CDR3 regions were amplified from genomic DNA by means of the immunoSEQ Assay, a bias-controlled multiplex PCR. The source study handled its data this way. Nucleated cell counts per sample were estimated from amplification of reference gene primers within the assay. To quantify the absolute abundance of each unique TCRbeta CDR3 rearrangement, sequence reads were collapsed and filtered. Productive Simpson clonality was computed per sample as the square root of Simpson's diversity index over productive rearrangements. TCRdb obtained this table from immuneACCESS and retained in-frame rearrangements with V and J assigned. These tables miss some clones; where compared with another copy, unresolved V genes account for less than half of the shortfall, and the remainder is unexplained. V and J calls and clone size are copied from that table; D and trimming were computed from the DNA. The sample profile shows under 150,000 clones; roughly 80% of them were found once. 2% to 2.5% of the sample belongs to the ten largest clones.

Whole blood was collected in K2EDTA tubes by collaborating institutions according to the institutions' own protocols. For TCRbeta analysis, collaborator samples were shipped as frozen whole blood, as isolated PBMCs, or as DNA extracted from either sample type. V is shortened by 3 bases, J by 5 bases, and the region joining them spans 16 bases. The CDR3 runs 15 residues from the cysteine to the phenylalanine. Only the CDR3 DNA is retained, 45 bases long and in frame from the first base. Reading the germline V gene (reference sequence) gives CDR1 PRHDT and CDR2 FYEKMQ. The chain was built from TRBV13 and TRBJ2-5, with an unclear D gene assignment. The receptor comes from a man aged 25 to 40 with acute or convalescent COVID-19. Sequencing used peripheral blood. The nucleotides are TGTGCCAGCAGCTTTTGGTCTACCCATTGGGAGACCCAGTACTTC. Its coded protein is CASSFWSTHWETQYF.